This T cell receptor beta chain derives from a study of Graves' ophthalmopathy and Graves' hyperthyroidism. Across the study: At the time of initial diagnosis and before any treatment, peripheral blood was collected. Broader study findings: Ophthalmopathy could be told apart from stable hyperthyroidism by a 13-signature model (about 90% sensitivity, about 81% specificity).

This clonotype appeared many times. Antigen unknown. Having ophthalmopathy, the donors showed moderate-to-severe activity, CAS ≥3 and NOSPECS ≥4, with disease lasting under 3 months. Clinical symptoms, serum thyroxine, TRAb, thyroid ultrasound and orbital computed tomography formed the basis of diagnosis. TCR beta CDR3 regions were amplified from RNA transcripts. HTBI primers were employed in first-round RT-PCR, then a second-round multiplex PCR followed. TCRdb itself ran the multiplex PCR reads through MiXCR, one entry per CDR3 protein. The data show hundreds of thousands of distinct CDR3 sequences, over 40% seen once. The sequence derives from an adult man with Graves' ophthalmopathy. Sample: peripheral blood.

CDR3 in amino acids: CASSLDQINYGYTF. As DNA, the CDR3 is TGTGCCAGCAGTTTAGATCAGATAAACTATGGCTACACCTTC. This chain uses TRBV12-3 or TRBV12-4 with TRBJ1-2, with D hard to call. Trimming removed 1 base from V and 2 bases from J, with 8 bases in between. The CDR3 consists of 14 residues.